Listed here are 17 T cell receptor beta chains from one sample, sequenced in a study of CD8 T cells in ankylosing spondylitis (dated by TCRdb to about 2017). The library was produced with 5' RACE. The instrument given in TCRdb is Illumina HiSeq 2500. TCRdb trimmed public reads at Q25 via fastp, called clones via MiXCR and kept in-frame beta chains. One record per CDR3 amino acid sequence lists the most common genes and DNA. The sample data list 210,000 or so distinct CDR3 sequences, and about 26% of these were observed just once. 6.6% of the sample rests with the top ten. Sequencing input: blood, either unsorted or a sorted T cell fraction (not recorded which). These receptors all stem from a male donor with ankylosing spondylitis or in good health (not recorded which).

The chain couples TRBV7-3 to TRBJ2-1; 10 bases match TRBD1. CDR1 is SGHTA, CDR2 FQGTGA, per germline. The V gene end was trimmed by 4 bases and the J gene end by 7 bases; junction bases not matched to a gene: 7. The CDR3 covers 15 residues. DNA for the CDR3: TGTGCCAGCAGCTCAAGACAGGGGGCTGATAATGAGCAGTTCTTC. It translates to CASSSRQGADNEQFF.

This clonotype was counted only a few times. This chain connects TRBV20-1 to TRBJ2-1; D unresolved. The CDR3 is made up of 13 amino acids. Trimming removed 1 base at V and 6 bases at J, with 10 bases between. CDR1 and CDR2 (germline): DFQATT, SNEGSKA (reference sequence). CDR3 amino acids: CSARGILVNEQFF. CDR3 nucleotide sequence: TGCAGTGCTAGAGGGATCCTCGTCAATGAGCAGTTCTTC.

This clonotype was observed a handful of times. The chain links TRBV7-2 to TRBJ2-7; D is ambiguous. The CDR3 consists of 13 residues. Trimming shortened V by 1 base and J by 5 bases, and 9 bases separated the two germline ends. Germline CDR1 and CDR2: SGHTA and FQGNSA. Here the CDR3 reads CASSLDNGHEQYF. The CDR3 DNA reads as TGTGCCAGCAGCTTAGATAATGGCCACGAGCAGTACTTC.

Only a few counts were recorded for this clonotype. The rearrangement links TRBV12-3 or TRBV12-4 to TRBJ1-2; 8 bases map to TRBD1. J gave up 4 bases and V 4 bases, and 5 bases lay outside the gene matches. The CDR3 runs to 14 residues. This chain's CDR3 is CASSSRDRSYGYTF. CDR3 nucleotides: TGTGCCAGCAGTTCCCGGGACAGGTCCTATGGCTACACCTTC.

A note on this clonotype: The junction differs from germline at one of its ends, possibly a read error. The genes are TRBV6-5 and TRBJ2-1, with 11 bases fitting TRBD2. This CDR3 has 19 amino acids. Germline V gene data show CDR1 as MNHEY and CDR2 as SVGAGI. The CDR3 sequence is CAGSSRGRGLAVSYNEQFF. CDR3 DNA sequence: TGTGCCGGCAGTTCCCGGGGAAGGGGACTAGCGGTCTCCTACAATGAGCAGTTCTTC.

There are a few counts of this clonotype. The J gene is TRBJ2-7, the V gene TRBV6-1; 7 bases are shared with TRBD1. The CDR3 consists of 16 residues. Germline V lookup: CDR1 MNHNS, CDR2 SASEGT. V lost 6 bases, J lost 7 bases, and 18 bases stayed unmatched. The CDR3 loop reads CASRGQVAGTTREQYF. CDR3 coding DNA: TGTGCCAGCAGAGGACAGGTCGCTGGAACTACTCGGGAGCAGTACTTC.

This rearrangement joins TRBV5-4 to TRBJ2-5; D possibly corresponds to TRBD2 (6 bases). In germline, CDR1 is SGHNT, CDR2 YYREEE (reference sequence). V dropped 1 base and J dropped 5 bases, with 9 bases sitting between them. This CDR3 has 13 amino acids. CDR3 sequence (DNA): TGTGCCAGCAGCTTGAAAGGGAGGGAGACCCAGTACTTC. Translating it yields CASSLKGRETQYF. Full variable domain (outside the CDR3, taken from reference TRBV5-4 and TRBJ2-5): ETGVTQSPTHLIKTRGQQVTLRCSSQSGHNTVSWYQQALGQGPQFIFQYYREEENGRGNFPPRFSGLQFPNYSSELNVNALELDDSALYLCASSLKGRETQYFGPGTRLLVL.

V and J are TRBV15 and TRBJ2-1; D is tentatively TRBD1 or TRBD2 (6 bases each). Germline-derived CDR1 and CDR2 are LNHNV and YYDKDF (reference sequence). Trimming pared 4 bases from V and 2 bases from J, leaving 27 bases between. The length of the CDR3 is 20 residues. In nucleotides, the CDR3 is TGTGCCACCAGCAAATGGGGGCTGGCGGGACAACCGGAGGCCTACAATGAGCAGTTCTTC. Protein product: CATSKWGLAGQPEAYNEQFF.

The genes are TRBV5-6 and TRBJ1-2, with 7 bases fitting TRBD1. The ends lost 4 bases at V and 7 bases at J; junction bases unmatched: 4. CDR1 and CDR2 (germline): SGHDT, YYEEEE. The CDR3 is made up of 12 amino acids. The CDR3 DNA sequence: TGTGCCAGCAGCCCCAGGGGGTTTGGCTACACCTTC. Its translation: CASSPRGFGYTF.

This clonotype was detected ten times or more. The CDR3 sequence: CSAPGLAGYNEQFF. CDR3 sequence (DNA): TGCAGTGCTCCGGGACTAGCGGGCTACAATGAGCAGTTCTTC. The chain employs TRBV20-1 and TRBJ2-1; 12 bases match TRBD2. The CDR3 runs 14 residues. The germline CDR1 and CDR2 sequences are DFQATT and SNEGSKA (reference sequence). The junction had 2 bases not matched to a gene; V was cut back by 5 bases and J by 3 bases.

This clonotype was seen many times. The genes are TRBV29-1 and TRBJ1-1; 11 bases fit TRBD1. Germline V lookup: CDR1 SQVTM, CDR2 ANQGSEA. V dropped 7 bases and J dropped 7; count of bases not matched to a gene: 8. The CDR3 is 13 amino acids. The CDR3 spells CSGGQGDGIEAFF. CDR3 DNA sequence: TGCAGCGGGGGACAGGGGGACGGGATTGAAGCTTTCTTT.

This clonotype was recorded at least ten times. The V call is TRBV29-1, the J call TRBJ1-2; D gene uncertain. Germline CDR1 SQVTM, CDR2 ANQGSEA. The CDR3 is made up of 12 amino acids. In DNA form, the CDR3 reads TGCAAAGGCGGGCTAGATAACTATGGCTACACCTTC. It encodes CKGGLDNYGYTF. Variable domain in full (rest from reference TRBV29-1 and TRBJ1-2): SAVISQKPSRDICQRGTSLTIQCQVDSQVTMMFWYRQQPGQSLTLIATANQGSEATYESGFVIDKFPISRPNLTFSTLTVSNMSPEDSSIYLCKGGLDNYGYTFGSGTRLTVV.

This clonotype was picked up many times. V gene TRBV6-5 combines with J gene TRBJ1-2; a weak D match, TRBD1 (6 bases). The CDR3 has 12 residues. Germline-derived CDR1 and CDR2 are MNHEY and SVGAGI. V was clipped by 8 bases and J by 8 bases, with 15 bases between them. CDR3 region: CASGQGQSGYTF. The DNA of the CDR3 is TGTGCCAGCGGTCAAGGACAGTCGGGCTACACCTTC.

The chain is built from TRBV4-1 and TRBJ2-1, with TRBD2 matching over 7 bases. V dropped 4 bases and J dropped 0; count of bases not matched to a gene: 9. This CDR3 has 17 residues. Germline lookup yields CDR1 MGHRA and CDR2 YSYEKL. This chain's CDR3 is CASSPLVGGSSYNEQFF. The CDR3 DNA sequence: TGCGCCAGCAGCCCCCTCGTAGGCGGGAGCTCCTACAATGAGCAGTTCTTC.

This clonotype was seen repeatedly, ten times or more. This sequence joins TRBV20-1 and TRBJ2-1; D perhaps matches TRBD1 (6 bases). From germline, CDR1 is DFQATT and CDR2 SNEGSKA (reference sequence). The V gene lost 8 bases and the J gene lost 8 bases, with 19 bases spanning the gap. The CDR3 is made up of 13 amino acids. The CDR3 here is CSPKGDREYEQFF. CDR3 in DNA: TGCAGTCCCAAGGGGGACCGCGAGTATGAGCAGTTCTTC.

This clonotype was seen repeatedly, ten times or more. The chain combines TRBV11-2 with TRBJ2-3, with TRBD2 matching over 7 bases. Germline-derived CDR1 and CDR2 are SGHAT and FQNNGV. After removal of 3 bases from V and 3 bases from J, the junction contained 3 bases not matched to a gene. The CDR3 has 14 amino acids. CDR3 sequence: CASSFVGGTDTQYF. The CDR3 nucleotides are TGTGCCAGCAGCTTCGTGGGGGGGACAGATACGCAGTATTTT.

Concerning this clonotype itself: This could be a read error, since a much larger clone is one nucleotide away. V is TRBV9 and J is TRBJ2-7; possibly TRBD1 or TRBD2 for D (5 bases each). Germline V gives CDR1 SGDLS, CDR2 YYNGEE. The CDR3 runs 13 residues. The CDR3 coding sequence is TGTGCCAGCAGCGTAGGGGGGTCCTACGAGCAGCACTTC. It translates to CASSVGGSYEQHF.